These 28 T cell receptor beta chains were sequenced from one sample in a study of blood T cell repertoires in COVID-19. Profiled with immunoSEQ multiplex PCR; TCRdb holds only in-frame clones, not every one. The sample holds roughly 330,000 clones, 70% to 90% seen once. Sequenced material: PBMCs or T cells enriched from blood (not recorded which). All receptors come from a woman younger than 30 who had recovered from COVID-19.

The rearrangement joins TRBV3-1 (or the pseudogene TRBV3-2) to TRBJ2-7; 10 bases line up with TRBD2. CDR3 size: 14 residues. CDR1 and CDR2 from the germline V gene are LGHDT and YNNKEL (reference sequence). Germline trimming cut 1 base from V and 6 bases from J; bases unmatched to any gene: 3. The DNA of the CDR3 is TGTGCCAGCAGCCAAGGGACTAGCGGATTCGAGCAGTACTTC. This gives the protein CASSQGTSGFEQYF.

The rearrangement joins TRBV7-9 to TRBJ1-1; D ambiguous. V was clipped by 1 base and J by 6 bases, with 9 bases between them. CDR1 SEHNR and CDR2 FQNEAQ come from the germline V gene (reference sequence). The CDR3 has 13 amino acids. In DNA, the CDR3 is TGTGCCAGCAGCTTAGTGGCGGAGGCTGAAGCTTTCTTT. This translates into CASSLVAEAEAFF.

The V call is TRBV14, the J call TRBJ1-6; no clear D gene. This CDR3 is 14 amino acids long. Trimming cost V 2 bases and J 6 bases, with 8 bases left between them. The V gene's germline CDR1 is SGHDN and CDR2 FVKESK. The CDR3 sequence is CASSQPEANSPLHF. The CDR3 DNA sequence: TGTGCCAGCAGCCAACCCGAAGCTAATTCACCCCTCCACTTT.

The genes are TRBV7-2 and TRBJ1-5; D unclear. The CDR3 extends over 12 amino acids. Germline V gene sequence: CDR1 SGHTA, CDR2 FQGNSA. With 4 bases removed from V and 7 bases from J, the gap between germline ends came to 8 bases. CDR3 sequence (DNA): TGTGCCAGCAGCTCCAGAGGACAGCCCCAGCATTTT. The encoded protein is CASSSRGQPQHF.

J is TRBJ1-6 and V is TRBV27; 10 bases map to TRBD1. J was trimmed by 9 bases and V by 8 bases; bases with no gene match: 10. In germline, CDR1 is MNHEY, CDR2 SMNVEV (reference sequence). CDR3 length equals 15 residues. CDR3 sequence reads: CASGPTGGASSPLHF. The CDR3 DNA follows: TGTGCCAGCGGACCGACAGGGGGCGCTTCTTCACCCCTCCACTTT.

The chain combines TRBV28 with TRBJ1-1; TRBD1 matches 7 bases. V shed 6 bases and J 2 bases; nucleotides not matched to a gene: 15. In germline, CDR1 is MDHEN, CDR2 SYDVKM. The CDR3 is 17 residues long. The CDR3, as DNA: TGTGCCAGCAGCTCTTACGCCTCTGGACAGGCTAACACTGAAGCTTTCTTT. This codes for CASSSYASGQANTEAFF. Together with reference TRBV28 and TRBJ1-1, the CDR3 gives the full variable domain: DVKVTQSSRYLVKRTGEKVFLECVQDMDHENMFWYRQDPGLGLRLIYFSYDVKMKEKGDIPEGYSVSREKKERFSLILESASTNQTSMYLCASSSYASGQANTEAFFGQGTRLTVV.

In its sample, this clone was seen once. V and J are TRBV18 and TRBJ1-2; 9 nucleotides agree with TRBD1. CDR3 length: 13 residues. CDR1 and CDR2 (germline): KGHSH, LQKENI. The junction had 3 bases not matched to a gene; V was cut back by 5 bases and J by 5 bases. DNA of the CDR3: TGTGCCAGCTCAGACGGACAGGGGTATGGCTACACCTTC. The encoded protein is CASSDGQGYGYTF.

The chain employs TRBV28 and TRBJ2-1; perhaps TRBD1 as D (6 bases). CDR3 length: 13 residues. V lost 2 bases, J lost 10 bases, and 12 bases lay in between. The germline V gene has CDR1 MDHEN and CDR2 SYDVKM. The CDR3: CASSLLWGPEQFF. The CDR3 DNA reads as TGTGCCAGCAGTTTACTTTGGGGGCCCGAGCAGTTCTTC. The complete variable domain, with remaining parts taken from reference TRBV28 and TRBJ2-1, reads DVKVTQSSRYLVKRTGEKVFLECVQDMDHENMFWYRQDPGLGLRLIYFSYDVKMKEKGDIPEGYSVSREKKERFSLILESASTNQTSMYLCASSLLWGPEQFFGPGTRLTVL.

This rearrangement joins TRBV5-4 to TRBJ2-7, with D possibly being TRBD2 (6 bases). The CDR3 consists of 15 residues. Looked up from germline, CDR1 is SGHNT and CDR2 is YYREEE (reference sequence). Trimming left V 4 bases short and J 4 bases short, with 18 bases between. CDR3 bases: TGTGCCAGCAGCACTGGAGGGACGAAGCGTTACGAGCAGTACTTC. This translates into CASSTGGTKRYEQYF.

The J gene is TRBJ1-2, the V gene TRBV7-3; possibly TRBD1 for D (6 bases). CDR3 size: 13 residues. The V gene's germline CDR1 is SGHTA and CDR2 FQGTGA. Trimming removed 5 bases at V and 6 bases at J, with 13 bases between. CDR3 sequence (DNA): TGTGCCAGCAGCCCCTATACAGGGAATGGCTACACCTTC. As protein: CASSPYTGNGYTF.

This clone has a single count. This rearrangement joins TRBV27 to TRBJ2-2, with 7 bases lining up with TRBD1. Germline V gene lookup returns CDR1 MNHEY and CDR2 SMNVEV (reference sequence). This CDR3 spans 18 amino acids. V shed 2 bases and J 8 bases; nucleotides not matched to a gene: 17. The DNA for the CDR3 is TGTGCCAGCAGTTTAGACAGGGAAAATCGTGGGCCAAGTGGGGAGCTGTTTTTT. Protein sequence: CASSLDRENRGPSGELFF.

The chain has TRBV7-9 and TRBJ1-1, with D maybe TRBD1 (6 bases). Germline CDR1 SEHNR, CDR2 FQNEAQ (reference sequence). The CDR3 runs 14 residues. Between the trimmed V and J ends, which lost 4 bases and 1 base, there was a span of 10 bases. This CDR3 is CASSSQGKNTEAFF. CDR3 nucleotides: TGTGCCAGCAGCTCGCAGGGGAAGAACACTGAAGCTTTCTTT.

This chain uses TRBV6-5 with TRBJ2-5; 13 nucleotides agree with TRBD2. Germline loops: CDR1 MNHEY, CDR2 SVGAGI. The length of the CDR3 is 16 residues. The junction had 4 bases not matched to a gene; V was cut back by 4 bases and J by 2 bases. The CDR3 reads CASSSGLAGVQETQYF. DNA of the CDR3: TGTGCCAGCAGTTCCGGACTAGCGGGGGTTCAAGAGACCCAGTACTTC.

V usage is TRBV28 and J usage is TRBJ2-2; tentatively, D is TRBD1 (6 bases). This CDR3 region has 18 residues. The germline V gene has CDR1 MDHEN and CDR2 SYDVKM. Trimming removed 7 bases from V and 4 bases from J, with 25 bases in between. DNA of the CDR3: TGTGCCAGCACCTTAATTTCCCCTGTCTGGGGGCTCACCGGGGAGCTGTTTTTT. It specifies CASTLISPVWGLTGELFF.

Turning to this clone: This specimen includes other DNA sequences encoding the same CDR3. The chain carries TRBV5-1 and TRBJ2-7; 14 bases match TRBD2. Germline CDR1 is SGHRS and CDR2 is YFSETQ. V lost 4 bases to trimming and J lost 4 bases; unmatched junction nucleotides: 4. The CDR3 runs to 15 residues. The CDR3 is CASSLGTSGGYEQYF. The CDR3 DNA follows: TGCGCCAGCAGCCTAGGGACTAGCGGGGGATACGAGCAGTACTTC. Using reference TRBV5-1 and TRBJ2-7 for the parts outside the CDR3, the full variable domain is KAGVTQTPRYLIKTRGQQVTLSCSPISGHRSVSWYQQTPGQGLQFLFEYFSETQRNKGNFPGRFSGRQFSNSRSEMNVSTLELGDSALYLCASSLGTSGGYEQYFGPGTRLTVT.

The CDR3 nucleotides are TGTGCCTGGAGTGAAGGGGGAGGAAACACCATATATTTT. This sequence encodes CAWSEGGGNTIYF. This chain connects TRBV30 to TRBJ1-3, with D tentatively TRBD1 (6 bases). The CDR3 has 13 residues. Trimming removed 1 base from V and 4 bases from J, with 8 bases in between. CDR1 is GTSNPN, CDR2 SVGIG, per germline (reference sequence).

The chain links TRBV5-6 to TRBJ2-2; D may be TRBD2 (6 bases). The germline CDR1 and CDR2 sequences are SGHDT and YYEEEE. V was pared by 4 bases and J by 5 bases, with 9 bases between. The CDR3 consists of 13 residues. Here the CDR3 DNA reads TGTGCCAGCAGCCCTGCGGGAACCGGGGAGCTGTTTTTT. Its translation: CASSPAGTGELFF.

The chain links TRBV4-2 to TRBJ1-1, with 9 bases aligning to TRBD1. Germline V gives CDR1 LGHNA, CDR2 YNFKEQ. V dropped 5 bases and J dropped 0; count of bases not matched to a gene: 16. CDR3 size: 19 residues. The CDR3 DNA is TGTGCCAGCAGCGTTATACCCGGGACAGGGCAAACAATGAACACTGAAGCTTTCTTT. Residues: CASSVIPGTGQTMNTEAFF.

The V gene is TRBV23-1, the J gene TRBJ2-7; possible D gene TRBD1, 5 bases. TRBV23-1 is sorted into the ORF group, with uncertain function. The length of the CDR3 is 16 residues. The ends were cut back, 4 bases at V and 2 bases at J, with 18 bases in the middle. The CDR3 is CASSLMARQTPYEQYF. CDR3 bases: TGCGCCAGCAGTCTGATGGCGCGACAGACGCCCTACGAGCAGTACTTC.

The rearrangement uses TRBV2 and TRBJ1-4, with a possible D match to TRBD1 (5 bases). Trimming cost V 6 bases and J 7 bases, with 12 bases left between them. The CDR3 runs 13 residues. CDR1 is SNHLY and CDR2 is FYNNEI in the germline V gene. CDR3 region: CASRAGGVEKLFF. CDR3 in DNA: TGTGCCAGCAGAGCCGGAGGGGTTGAAAAACTGTTTTTT. Based on the CDR3 plus reference TRBV2 and TRBJ1-4, the full variable domain is EPEVTQTPSHQVTQMGQEVILRCVPISNHLYFYWYRQILGQKVEFLVSFYNNEISEKSEIFDDQFSVERPDGSNFTLKIRSTKLEDSAMYFCASRAGGVEKLFFGSGTQLSVL.

Here the CDR3 DNA reads TGTGCCAGCAGAATGGGAGGACAGGGACATCAGCCCCAGCATTTT. Amino acid sequence: CASRMGGQGHQPQHF. This rearrangement joins TRBV5-8 to TRBJ1-5, with 8 bases matching TRBD1. The germline V gene encodes CDR1 SGHTS and CDR2 YDEGEE. The J segment lost 5 bases and the V segment lost 5 bases, leaving 9 bases of the junction unmatched. This CDR3 region has 15 residues.

This clone was counted a single time. The V call is TRBV5-1, the J call TRBJ2-3, with 9 positions matching TRBD2. Trimming at V came to 4 bases and at J to 0 bases, leaving 6 bases not matched to a gene. The length of the CDR3 is 16 residues. Germline V gives CDR1 SGHRS, CDR2 YFSETQ. In DNA, the CDR3 is TGCGCCAGCAGCGCGTTTAGCGGGAGAAGCACAGATACGCAGTATTTT. It encodes CASSAFSGRSTDTQYF.

This clone was detected a few times. CDR3 sequence: CASRLRAYEQYF. The CDR3 nucleotides read TGTGCCAGCAGGTTGAGAGCCTACGAGCAGTACTTC. J is TRBJ2-7 and V is TRBV28; D is unresolved. Germline values: CDR1 MDHEN, CDR2 SYDVKM. Trimming took 6 bases from V and 2 from J, leaving 8 bases between them. The CDR3 is 12 residues long.

The chain links TRBV18 to TRBJ2-7; 7 nucleotides match TRBD1. The length of the CDR3 is 13 residues. Losses at the gene ends were 2 bases for V and 7 bases for J; bases not matched to a gene: 5. CDR1 is KGHSH, CDR2 LQKENI, per germline. CDR3 DNA: TGTGCCAGCTCACCAACGACAGGGATTGAGCAGTACTTC. This gives the protein CASSPTTGIEQYF.

V and J are TRBV4-2 and TRBJ1-2; D gene uncertain. This CDR3 is 12 amino acids long. The V gene lost 0 bases and the J gene lost 7 bases, with 6 bases spanning the gap. Germline values: CDR1 LGHNA, CDR2 YNFKEQ. The CDR3, as DNA: TGTGCCAGCAGCCAAGATTACGGTGGCTACACCTTC. Translating it yields CASSQDYGGYTF.

This chain connects TRBV19 to TRBJ1-1; possibly TRBD1 for D (6 bases). The CDR3 spans 13 residues. Trimming stripped 6 bases from V and 6 bases from J, with 14 bases between. The germline V gene has CDR1 LNHDA and CDR2 SQIVND (reference sequence). The CDR3 nucleotides read TGTGCCAGTAGGCTACAGGGAGGGCCTGAAGCTTTCTTT. Translated: CASRLQGGPEAFF.

CDR3 bases: TGTGCCTGGAGTGGAGGGGGCAGTCAGCCCCAGCATTTT. Its translation is CAWSGGGSQPQHF. This sequence joins TRBV30 and TRBJ1-5; 7 bases agree with TRBD1. The V gene end was trimmed by 1 base and the J gene end by 6 bases; junction bases not matched to a gene: 3. The CDR3 consists of 13 residues. Germline assignment: CDR1 GTSNPN and CDR2 SVGIG (reference sequence).

The chain combines TRBV4-1 with TRBJ2-7, with D tentatively TRBD2 (5 bases). Trimming took 7 bases from V and 1 from J, leaving 14 bases between them. Germline V CDR1 and CDR2: MGHRA, YSYEKL. The CDR3 runs to 14 residues. This chain's CDR3 is CASTDDEGSYEQYF. Written as DNA, the CDR3 is TGCGCCAGCACCGATGACGAGGGATCCTACGAGCAGTACTTC.